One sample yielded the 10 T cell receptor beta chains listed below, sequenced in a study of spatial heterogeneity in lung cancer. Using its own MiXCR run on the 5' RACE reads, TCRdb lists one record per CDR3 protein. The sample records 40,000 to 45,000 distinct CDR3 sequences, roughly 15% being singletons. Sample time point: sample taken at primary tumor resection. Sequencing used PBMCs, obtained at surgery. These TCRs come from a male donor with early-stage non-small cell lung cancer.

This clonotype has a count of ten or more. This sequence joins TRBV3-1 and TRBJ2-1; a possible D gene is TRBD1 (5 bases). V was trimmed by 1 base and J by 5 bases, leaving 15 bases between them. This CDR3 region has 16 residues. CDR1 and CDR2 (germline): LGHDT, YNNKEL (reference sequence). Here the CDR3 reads CASSQVAGPQDNEQFF. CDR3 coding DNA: TGTGCCAGCAGCCAAGTCGCAGGGCCGCAAGACAATGAGCAGTTCTTC.

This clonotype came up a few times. The CDR3 protein is CSGDRVDYGYTF. As DNA, the CDR3 is TGCAGCGGGGACAGGGTGGACTATGGCTACACCTTC. V and J are TRBV29-1 and TRBJ1-2, with TRBD1 matching over 9 bases. The germline V gene encodes CDR1 SQVTM and CDR2 ANQGSEA. V was pared by 7 bases and J by 3 bases, with 3 bases of the junction left unmatched. CDR3 length equals 12 residues.

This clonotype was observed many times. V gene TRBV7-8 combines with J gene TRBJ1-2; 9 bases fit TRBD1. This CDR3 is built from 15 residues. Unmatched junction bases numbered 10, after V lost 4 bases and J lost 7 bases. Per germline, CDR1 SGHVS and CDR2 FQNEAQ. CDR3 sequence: CASSSIAGTGSGYTF. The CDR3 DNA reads TGTGCCAGCAGCTCGATCGCGGGGACAGGGTCTGGCTACACCTTC.

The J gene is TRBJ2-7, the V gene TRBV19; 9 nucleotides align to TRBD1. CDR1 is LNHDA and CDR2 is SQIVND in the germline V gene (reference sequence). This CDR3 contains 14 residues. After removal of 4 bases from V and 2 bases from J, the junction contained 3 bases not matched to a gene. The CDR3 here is CASSTDRGAYEQYF. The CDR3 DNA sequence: TGTGCCAGTAGTACCGACAGGGGGGCCTACGAGCAGTACTTC.

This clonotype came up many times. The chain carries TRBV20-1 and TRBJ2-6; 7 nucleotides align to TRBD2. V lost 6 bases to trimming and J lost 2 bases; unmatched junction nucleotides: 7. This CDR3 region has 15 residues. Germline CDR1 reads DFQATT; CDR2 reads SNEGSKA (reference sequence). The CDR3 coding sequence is TGCAGTGCGAGCATTGGGAGGGCTGGGGCCAACGTCCTGACTTTC. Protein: CSASIGRAGANVLTF.

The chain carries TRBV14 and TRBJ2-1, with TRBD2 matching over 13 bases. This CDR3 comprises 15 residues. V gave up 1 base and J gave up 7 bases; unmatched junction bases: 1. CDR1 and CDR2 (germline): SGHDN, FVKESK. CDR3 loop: CASSQGTSGSNEQFF. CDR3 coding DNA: TGTGCCAGCAGCCAAGGGACTAGCGGGAGTAATGAGCAGTTCTTC.

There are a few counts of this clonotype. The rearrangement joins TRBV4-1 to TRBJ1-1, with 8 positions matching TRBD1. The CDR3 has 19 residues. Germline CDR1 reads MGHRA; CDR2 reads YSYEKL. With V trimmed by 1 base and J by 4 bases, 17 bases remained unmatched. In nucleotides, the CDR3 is TGCGCCAGCAGCCAAGGGGCCGTCAGGACAGGGACGAGGGGCACTGAAGCTTTCTTT. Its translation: CASSQGAVRTGTRGTEAFF.

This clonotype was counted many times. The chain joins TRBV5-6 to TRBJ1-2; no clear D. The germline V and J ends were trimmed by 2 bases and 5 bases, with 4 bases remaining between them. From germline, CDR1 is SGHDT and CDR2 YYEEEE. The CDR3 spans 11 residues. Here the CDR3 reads CASSLSYGYTF. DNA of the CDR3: TGTGCCAGCAGCTTATCATATGGCTACACCTTC.

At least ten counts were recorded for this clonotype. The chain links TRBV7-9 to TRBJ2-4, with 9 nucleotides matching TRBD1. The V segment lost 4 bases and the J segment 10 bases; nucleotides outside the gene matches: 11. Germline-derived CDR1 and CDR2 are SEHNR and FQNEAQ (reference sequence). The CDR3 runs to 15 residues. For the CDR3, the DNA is TGTGCCAGCAGCTGGCCCGGGACAGGGTCATTGATTCAGTACTTC. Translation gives CASSWPGTGSLIQYF.

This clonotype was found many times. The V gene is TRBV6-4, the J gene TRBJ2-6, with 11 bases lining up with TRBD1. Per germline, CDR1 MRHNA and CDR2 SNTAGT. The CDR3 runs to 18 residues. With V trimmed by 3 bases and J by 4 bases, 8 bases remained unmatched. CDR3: CASSEFGQGARGANVLTF. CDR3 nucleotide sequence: TGTGCCAGCAGTGAATTCGGACAGGGGGCGCGCGGGGCCAACGTCCTGACTTTC.